Listed below are T cell receptor beta chains from one sample, sequenced in a study of radiotherapy plus CTLA-4 blockade in lung cancer. Here immunoSEQ multiplex PCR was the method, and the copy in TCRdb shows in-frame clones only, minus some. The sample holds about 97,000 clones, roughly 74% seen once. This specimen was peripheral blood, taken from a patient treated with radiotherapy plus ipilimumab. These receptors originate from a human donor with non-small cell lung cancer who had a partial response to radiotherapy plus ipilimumab. Some clones in this sample may be carry-over from other donors' samples. The CDR3 runs from the conserved cysteine through the conserved F or W. The D gene is left open where the match is weak. Some rows have no size entry. The others give once, few or many, or a class for an expanded clone.

J gene | clone size | CDR3 length | V gene | D gene | CDR3 DNA | CDR3 protein
TRBJ2-6 | NA | 15 | TRBV6-6 | NA | TGTGCCAGCAGCCACCAGGGTTCTGGGGCCAACGTCCTGACTTTC | CASSHQGSGANVLTF
TRBJ2-2 | NA | 14 | TRBV7-2 | NA | TGTGCCAGCAGCTTACGGGGGAGCACCGGGGAGCTGTTTTTT | CASSLRGSTGELFF
TRBJ2-3 | NA | 14 | TRBV5-1 | TRBD2 | TGCGCCAGCAGCTTCAGCGGGGAAACAGATACGCAGTATTTT | CASSFSGETDTQYF
TRBJ2-3 | NA | 15 | TRBV5-5 | NA | TGTGCCAGCAGCCCCCGGAGCACTAGCACAGATACGCAGTATTTT | CASSPRSTSTDTQYF
TRBJ2-2 | once | 15 | TRBV7-8 | NA | TGTGCCAGCAGCTTAGACAGTCCGAACACCGGGGAGCTGTTTTTT | CASSLDSPNTGELFF
TRBJ2-1 | NA | 15 | TRBV6-6 | TRBD2 | TGTGCCAGCACCCCGGGGACTAGTTCCTACAATGAGCAGTTCTTC | CASTPGTSSYNEQFF
TRBJ2-7 | few | 14 | TRBV7-2 | TRBD2 | TGTGCCAGCAGCATTAGCGGGGGGTCGAACGAGCAGTACTTC | CASSISGGSNEQYF
TRBJ1-4 | NA | 16 | TRBV9 | NA | TGTGCCAGCAGCGTAGGAAGCGGAGCAACTAATGAAAAACTGTTTTTT | CASSVGSGATNEKLFF
TRBJ1-6 | once | 15 | TRBV5-8 | NA | TGTGCCAGCAGCTTCGGCGGGTTTGAGAATTCACCCCTCCACTTT | CASSFGGFENSPLHF
TRBJ2-5 | NA | 20 | TRBV4-1 | TRBD2 | TGCGCCAGCAGCCGATCCGGACTAGCGGGGGGCCGACCCAACCAAGAGACCCAGTACTTC | CASSRSGLAGGRPNQETQYF
TRBJ2-1 | NA | 14 | TRBV6-1 | TRBD2 | TGTGCCAGCAGGGGACTAGCGGATTACAATGAGCAGTTCTTC | CASRGLADYNEQFF
TRBJ2-7 | NA | 15 | TRBV4-2 | TRBD1 | TGTGCCAGCAGCCAAGAGGGACAGGGGCGGTACGAGCAGTACTTC | CASSQEGQGRYEQYF
TRBJ2-7 | NA | 14 | TRBV18 | NA | TGTGCCAGCAGCCCCGCCGACAGCTCCTACGAGCAGTACTTC | CASSPADSSYEQYF
TRBJ1-2 | NA | 14 | TRBV30 | NA | TGTGCCTGGAGCGGTGTTAGCCTAGGTTTGGGCTACACCTTC | CAWSGVSLGLGYTF
TRBJ1-6 | NA | 15 | TRBV6-6 | NA | TGTGCCAGCCGAAGGGAGGGTCGGTATAATTCACCCCTCCACTTT | CASRREGRYNSPLHF
TRBJ2-5 | once | 16 | TRBV5-1 | TRBD2 | TGCGCCAGCAGCCTTGGGACTAGCGGGGAGCAAGAGACCCAGTACTTC | CASSLGTSGEQETQYF
TRBJ1-5 | NA | 18 | TRBV28 | TRBD1 | TGTGCCAGCAGTTTGTCGACAGGGATGGGCTTTGGCAATCAGCCCCAGCATTTT | CASSLSTGMGFGNQPQHF
TRBJ2-4 | few | 16 | TRBV9 | NA | TGTGCCAGCAGCGTAGAGGGAGGACTAGCCAAAAACATTCAGTACTTC | CASSVEGGLAKNIQYF
TRBJ2-1 | NA | 14 | TRBV28 | NA | TGTGCCAGCAGTTTTTCACAGCCCTACAATGAGCAGTTCTTC | CASSFSQPYNEQFF
TRBJ1-1 | NA | 13 | TRBV6-5 | NA | TGTGCCAGCAGTGATCGACAGCACACTGAAGCTTTCTTT | CASSDRQHTEAFF
TRBJ2-3 | NA | 13 | TRBV6-4 | NA | TGTGCCAGCAGCAGTAGCTTGTCGGATACGCAGTATTTT | CASSSSLSDTQYF
TRBJ2-7 | NA | 13 | TRBV7-9 | NA | TGTGCCAGCAGTCATACAGGCTCCTACGAGCAGTACTTC | CASSHTGSYEQYF
TRBJ2-5 | few | 13 | TRBV5-8 | NA | TGTGCCAGCAGCTTAGGCAGGGTTGGGACCCAGTACTTC | CASSLGRVGTQYF